This TCR beta chain stems from a study of cytomegalovirus exposure and HLA in healthy donors. Study outcomes and limitations: The listing of 150 to 200 TCR beta chains classed them as cytomegalovirus-associated.

With 60 Vbeta and 13 Jbeta primers, the PCR was carried out. Produced via immunoSEQ multiplex PCR; TCRdb's table is partial and in-frame only. This sample has 150,000 to 200,000 clones, with roughly 74% found just once. On this clone: The antigen remains undetermined.

The receptor was derived from a woman aged 40 to 50 in good health and CMV-seropositive. The sample taken for sequencing was PBMCs.

The CDR3, as DNA: TGTGCCAGCATCCCAGGGGGAATTCGCAACACTGAAGCTTTCTTT. Amino acids: CASIPGGIRNTEAFF. The chain recombines TRBV6-1 with TRBJ1-1; TRBD1 matches at 7 bases. With 7 bases clipped from V and 2 bases from J, the junction kept 10 bases outside the gene matches. In germline, CDR1 is MNHNS, CDR2 SASEGT. The CDR3 contains 15 residues.